The 29 T cell receptor beta chains below were found in one sample sequenced in a study of CD8 T cells in ankylosing spondylitis (dated by TCRdb to about 2017). The full study reports these points: A TCR beta motif of eight highly homologous amino acid variants appeared characteristic of blood from ankylosing spondylitis patients.

Libraries came from 5' RACE. Data came from an Illumina HiSeq 2500. TCRdb reprocessed the public reads (quality trimming at Q25 with fastp, clone calling with MiXCR) and kept in-frame beta chains. Rows merge per CDR3 protein into single entries with the most common DNA and genes. The sample table contains more than 500,000 distinct CDR3 sequences; only one count was recorded for approximately 5% of them. Roughly 3.2% of the sample comes from the top ten. No antigen has been identified for these receptors. Sequenced sample: blood, either unsorted or a sorted T cell fraction (not recorded which). The source of these receptors is a male donor with ankylosing spondylitis.

This clonotype came up many times. The genes are TRBV7-2 and TRBJ1-6; the D gene is possibly TRBD1 (5 bases). CDR3 length: 15 amino acids. Trimming shortened V by 1 base and J by 6 bases, and 10 bases separated the two germline ends. CDR1 SGHTA and CDR2 FQGNSA come from the germline V gene. The CDR3 coding sequence is TGTGCCAGCAGCTTAGGATGGGGCATTAATTCACCCCTCCACTTT. Its translation: CASSLGWGINSPLHF.

This clonotype was seen at least ten times. The chain joins TRBV20-1 to TRBJ2-3, with 8 bases matching TRBD2. The germline V gene encodes CDR1 DFQATT and CDR2 SNEGSKA (reference sequence). CDR3 size: 14 residues. V was pared by 3 bases and J by 2 bases, with 4 bases of the junction left unmatched. The CDR3 nucleotides are TGCAGTGCTAGGAAAGCGGGGGTCACAGATACGCAGTATTTT. Translation: CSARKAGVTDTQYF.

This clonotype appeared a few times. V is TRBV20-1 and J is TRBJ2-7, with 9 bases aligning to TRBD2. CDR1 and CDR2 from the germline V gene are DFQATT and SNEGSKA (reference sequence). The length of the CDR3 is 11 residues. The V and J ends lost 7 bases and 3 bases, in that order; junction bases with no gene match: 1. CDR3 bases: TGCAGTGAGCGGGGGGACTACGAGCAGTACTTC. Amino acids: CSERGDYEQYF.

The chain links TRBV5-1 to TRBJ2-5, with TRBD2 matching over 8 bases. There are 14 residues in the CDR3. Germline V gene lookup returns CDR1 SGHRS and CDR2 YFSETQ. J was trimmed by 2 bases and V by 7 bases; bases with no gene match: 7. This CDR3 is CASLPGGSQETQYF. The DNA of the CDR3 is TGCGCCAGCCTACCGGGGGGGTCTCAAGAGACCCAGTACTTC.

This clonotype was picked up many times. For the CDR3, the DNA is TGTGCCAGCAGTCAAGGACAGGACCAGCATTTT. Encoded protein: CASSQGQDQHF. The J gene is TRBJ1-5, the V gene TRBV12-3 or TRBV12-4, with 7 bases aligning to TRBD1. The CDR3 covers 11 residues. J was trimmed by 12 bases and V by 5 bases; bases with no gene match: 4.

This clonotype has a count of ten or more. The rearrangement joins TRBV10-3 to TRBJ1-1; D ambiguous. The V and J ends lost 6 bases and 4 bases respectively, with 15 bases between them. CDR3 length: 14 amino acids. Germline CDR1 is ENHRY and CDR2 is SYGVKD. The CDR3 here is CAISAAEWGTEAFF. The CDR3 DNA reads as TGTGCCATCAGCGCCGCCGAGTGGGGCACTGAAGCTTTCTTT.

This clonotype was found many times. J is TRBJ1-1 and V is TRBV29-1, with unresolved D. This CDR3 is built from 12 residues. V dropped 4 bases and J dropped 5 bases, with 11 bases sitting between them. CDR1 and CDR2 (germline): SQVTM, ANQGSEA. CDR3: CSVARGWTEAFF. The CDR3 region has the DNA TGCAGCGTTGCGCGAGGGTGGACTGAAGCTTTCTTT.

As for this clonotype: A read error may explain this, as a much larger clone is one base away. The CDR3 region is CGSSLGASGMDTQYF. The CDR3 DNA reads TGCGGCAGCAGCTTGGGGGCTAGCGGGATGGATACGCAGTATTTT. The V and J genes are TRBV5-1 and TRBJ2-3, with 9 bases matching TRBD2. Germline loops: CDR1 SGHRS, CDR2 YFSETQ. The CDR3 has 15 residues.

This clonotype was seen ten or more times. The chain carries TRBV29-1 and TRBJ2-2; 10 bases are a match to TRBD2. Germline V gene data show CDR1 as SQVTM and CDR2 as ANQGSEA. The length of the CDR3 is 15 residues. Losses at the gene ends were 4 bases for V and 7 bases for J; bases not matched to a gene: 9. The CDR3, as DNA: TGCAGCGTTGCCCAGCGGGAGGGCCGGGTCGGGGAGCTGTTTTTT. Translating it yields CSVAQREGRVGELFF.

This clonotype has ten or more counts. The chain uses TRBV18 and TRBJ1-4; D is possibly TRBD1 (5 bases). The V end lost 4 bases, the J end lost 8 bases, and 17 bases lay between the germline ends. The CDR3 has 15 residues. Germline V gives CDR1 KGHSH, CDR2 LQKENI. CDR3 in amino acids: CASSLELGDGEKLFF. DNA of the CDR3: TGTGCCAGCTCACTAGAGCTGGGGGATGGCGAAAAACTGTTTTTT. The full variable domain, completed using reference TRBV18 and TRBJ1-4, is NAGVMQNPRHLVRRRGQEARLRCSPMKGHSHVYWYRQLPEEGLKFMVYLQKENIIDESGMPKERFSAEFPKEGPSILRIQQVVRGDSAAYFCASSLELGDGEKLFFGSGTQLSVL.

This chain joins TRBV4-3 and TRBJ2-5; TRBD2 matches 10 bases. This CDR3 spans 15 amino acids. Germline CDR1 and CDR2: LGHNA and YSLEER. V shed 4 bases, J shed 5 bases, and the junction held 7 bases outside the gene matches. The DNA for the CDR3 is TGCGCCAGCAGCCCCTCAGCGGGAGGGTGGGAGACCCAGTACTTC. This encodes CASSPSAGGWETQYF.

This clonotype came up many times. The chain recombines TRBV28 with TRBJ1-4; 7 bases are a match to TRBD1. In germline, CDR1 is MDHEN, CDR2 SYDVKM. Trimming took 7 bases from V and 5 from J; bases not matched to a gene: 10. The CDR3 consists of 15 residues. As DNA, the CDR3 is TGTGCCAGCACCCCACCGACAGGGAAGAATGAAAAACTGTTTTTT. Translating gives CASTPPTGKNEKLFF. Full variable domain (missing parts from reference TRBV28 and TRBJ1-4): DVKVTQSSRYLVKRTGEKVFLECVQDMDHENMFWYRQDPGLGLRLIYFSYDVKMKEKGDIPEGYSVSREKKERFSLILESASTNQTSMYLCASTPPTGKNEKLFFGSGTQLSVL.

This clonotype was observed many times. This sequence joins TRBV20-1 and TRBJ1-1; D possibly corresponds to TRBD1 (5 bases). The germline V gene encodes CDR1 DFQATT and CDR2 SNEGSKA (reference sequence). V lost 0 bases to trimming and J lost 4 bases, with 15 bases between them. The CDR3 is 15 residues long. The CDR3 DNA reads as TGCAGTGCTAGAGATCCGAAGCTGGGGGGCACTGAAGCTTTCTTT. Translated, it gives CSARDPKLGGTEAFF.

This clonotype was found many times. This chain joins TRBV7-8 and TRBJ2-5; D may be TRBD1 (6 bases). V was cut by 4 bases and J by 4 bases, with 13 bases left in between. The CDR3 covers 14 residues. The germline V gene has CDR1 SGHVS and CDR2 FQNEAQ. CDR3 coding DNA: TGTGCCAGCAGCTCGGACAGTGGGTCAGAGACCCAGTACTTC. This codes for CASSSDSGSETQYF.

The sample holds many counts of this clonotype. V and J are TRBV7-2 and TRBJ2-7; 7 bases match TRBD2. Trimming removed 2 bases from V and 4 bases from J; junction bases left unmatched: 8. The CDR3 has 15 residues. Germline lookup yields CDR1 SGHTA and CDR2 FQGNSA. The CDR3 spells CASSLISSGKYEQYF. The DNA of the CDR3 is TGTGCCAGCAGCTTAATTTCCAGCGGGAAATACGAGCAGTACTTC.

The table lists this clonotype with many counts. The rearrangement links TRBV11-2 to TRBJ2-7; D is uncertain. The germline V gene encodes CDR1 SGHAT and CDR2 FQNNGV. CDR3 size: 15 residues. V was cut by 7 bases and J by 3 bases, with 19 bases left in between. The CDR3 sequence: CASINPGSSGYEQYF. The CDR3 region has the DNA TGTGCCAGCATCAACCCCGGTTCATCAGGCTACGAGCAGTACTTC.

This clonotype has a count of ten or more. This chain connects TRBV20-1 to TRBJ1-1, with D perhaps matching TRBD1 (6 bases). Germline values: CDR1 DFQATT, CDR2 SNEGSKA (reference sequence). V was pared by 0 bases and J by 4 bases, with 12 bases between. This CDR3 is built from 14 residues. The CDR3: CSAREGGRGTEAFF. CDR3 nucleotide sequence: TGCAGTGCTAGAGAAGGGGGGAGAGGCACTGAAGCTTTCTTT.

This clonotype was counted many times. The chain combines TRBV6-2 or TRBV6-3 with TRBJ2-2; 14 nucleotides agree with TRBD2. The CDR3 is 19 residues long. Germline V gene lookup returns CDR1 MNHEY and CDR2 SVGEGT. Losses at the gene ends were 5 bases for V and 1 base for J; bases not matched to a gene: 9. This CDR3 is CASSQGRGLAGGNTGELFF. CDR3 coding DNA: TGTGCCAGCAGTCAAGGCCGCGGACTAGCGGGAGGGAACACCGGGGAGCTGTTTTTT.

This clonotype was seen many times. The chain couples TRBV29-1 to TRBJ1-1; D is unresolved. Germline lookup yields CDR1 SQVTM and CDR2 ANQGSEA. V shed 3 bases and J shed 1 base, with 9 bases lying between them. This CDR3 is 13 amino acids long. The chain's CDR3 is CSVEFQANTEAFF. DNA for the CDR3: TGCAGCGTTGAGTTTCAAGCGAACACTGAAGCTTTCTTT.

This clonotype was seen repeatedly, ten times or more. This rearrangement joins TRBV12-3 or TRBV12-4 to TRBJ2-5; no clear D gene. There are 15 residues in the CDR3. Trimming cost V 9 bases and J 5 bases, with 22 bases left between them. The DNA for the CDR3 is TGTGCCAGTAAAAAAACAGTTACTGTCATTGAGACCCAGTACTTC. Protein sequence: CASKKTVTVIETQYF.

This clonotype was seen many times. As DNA, the CDR3 is TGTGCCAGCAGCCCGGGGGCAGACTCCTACGAGCAGTACTTC. Its protein is CASSPGADSYEQYF. The chain combines TRBV9 with TRBJ2-7; D may be TRBD1 or TRBD2 (6 bases each). V was pared by 4 bases and J by 0 bases, with 11 bases between. From germline, CDR1 is SGDLS and CDR2 YYNGEE. The CDR3 extends over 14 amino acids.

Remarks on this clonotype: A much more abundant neighbour one base away suggests this may be a read error. In DNA, the CDR3 is TGTGCCAGCAGCTTAGAGGACGGGTCAGCCTACGAGCAGTACTTC. Its translation is CASSLEDGSAYEQYF. The V call is TRBV7-9, the J call TRBJ2-7; D is ambiguous. With 1 base removed from V and 2 bases from J, the gap between germline ends came to 12 bases. Germline CDR1 and CDR2: SEHNR and FQNEAQ (reference sequence). CDR3 length: 15 amino acids.

This chain links TRBV20-1 with TRBJ2-7, with D possibly TRBD2 on 5 matching bases. This CDR3 comprises 15 residues. Per the germline V gene, CDR1 is DFQATT and CDR2 is SNEGSKA (reference sequence). Trimming left V 1 base short and J 5 bases short, with 18 bases between. The CDR3 DNA follows: TGCAGTGCTAGAGCCCGGGCCGGACTCCTGAACGAGCAGTACTTC. It specifies CSARARAGLLNEQYF.

This clonotype was counted many times. The chain has TRBV10-3 and TRBJ2-3; TRBD2 matches at 13 bases. This CDR3 spans 16 amino acids. The V gene's germline CDR1 is ENHRY and CDR2 SYGVKD. J lost 3 bases, V lost 5 bases, and 5 bases had no gene match. The CDR3 sequence: CAISPTSGGNTDTQYF. CDR3 sequence (DNA): TGTGCCATCAGTCCGACTAGCGGGGGGAATACAGATACGCAGTATTTT.

CDR3: CASSVPAGGNEQYF. The CDR3, as DNA: TGCGCCAGCAGCGTTCCGGCGGGGGGCAACGAGCAGTACTTC. The chain links TRBV5-1 to TRBJ2-7, with 8 bases fitting TRBD2. The CDR3 has 14 amino acids. Trimming cost V 4 bases and J 5 bases; bases outside gene matches: 8. Looked up from germline, CDR1 is SGHRS and CDR2 is YFSETQ.

This sequence joins TRBV6-1 and TRBJ2-2, with D tentatively TRBD1 or TRBD2 (6 bases each). The CDR3 consists of 14 residues. V was pared by 8 bases and J by 4 bases, with 14 bases between. Germline V gives CDR1 MNHNS, CDR2 SASEGT. As DNA, the CDR3 is TGTGCCAGCCGAGGGGGGTCTTTCACCGGGGAGCTGTTTTTT. It translates to CASRGGSFTGELFF.

This clonotype was observed at least ten times. The chain recombines TRBV7-8 with TRBJ2-1; D is possibly TRBD1 (6 bases). Germline V lookup: CDR1 SGHVS, CDR2 FQNEAQ. V gave up 4 bases and J gave up 2 bases, with 12 bases separating them. The CDR3 totals 15 residues. For the CDR3, the DNA is TGTGCCAGCAGCTACAAACAGGGTACCTACAATGAGCAGTTCTTC. It specifies CASSYKQGTYNEQFF.

At least ten counts were recorded for this clonotype. V gene TRBV4-2 combines with J gene TRBJ2-4, with TRBD2 matching over 10 bases. Germline trimming cut 0 bases from V and 7 bases from J; bases unmatched to any gene: 9. The length of the CDR3 is 17 residues. Germline values: CDR1 LGHNA, CDR2 YNFKEQ. The DNA of the CDR3 is TGTGCCAGCAGCCAAGACACAGGACTAGCGGCCTTCAACATTCAGTACTTC. The encoded protein is CASSQDTGLAAFNIQYF.

This clonotype was detected ten times or more. The V gene is TRBV28, the J gene TRBJ2-5; 8 bases agree with TRBD2. CDR3 length: 17 amino acids. Per the germline V gene, CDR1 is MDHEN and CDR2 is SYDVKM. The ends lost 4 bases at V and 5 bases at J; junction bases unmatched: 15. The CDR3 DNA sequence: TGTGCCAGCAGTTCCCCAAGGGAAAGGGGACTAGGGGAGACCCAGTACTTC. This sequence encodes CASSSPRERGLGETQYF.